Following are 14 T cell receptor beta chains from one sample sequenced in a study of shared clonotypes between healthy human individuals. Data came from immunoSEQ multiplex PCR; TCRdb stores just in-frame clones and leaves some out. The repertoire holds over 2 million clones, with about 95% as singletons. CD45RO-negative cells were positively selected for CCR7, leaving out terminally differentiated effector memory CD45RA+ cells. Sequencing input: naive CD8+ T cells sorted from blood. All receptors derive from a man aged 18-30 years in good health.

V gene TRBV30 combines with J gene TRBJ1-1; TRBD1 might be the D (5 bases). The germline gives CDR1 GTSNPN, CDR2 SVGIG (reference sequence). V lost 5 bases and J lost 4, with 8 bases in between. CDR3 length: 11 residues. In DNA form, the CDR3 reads TGTGCCTGGGAGGACACCACTGAAGCTTTCTTT. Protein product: CAWEDTTEAFF.

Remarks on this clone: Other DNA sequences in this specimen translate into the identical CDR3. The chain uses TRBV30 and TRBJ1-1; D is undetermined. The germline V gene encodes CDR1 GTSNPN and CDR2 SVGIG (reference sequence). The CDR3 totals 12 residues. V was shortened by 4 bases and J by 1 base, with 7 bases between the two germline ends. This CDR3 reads CAWTPGNTEAFF. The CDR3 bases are TGTGCCTGGACCCCAGGGAACACTGAAGCTTTCTTT.

CDR3 DNA sequence: TGTGCCAGCAGCCCGACCCCGTGGGGTGATCAAGAGACCCAGTACTTC. This codes for CASSPTPWGDQETQYF. The chain joins TRBV13 to TRBJ2-5; D gene uncertain. The CDR3 covers 16 residues. Germline-derived CDR1 and CDR2 are PRHDT and FYEKMQ (reference sequence). Trimming shortened V by 5 bases and J by 2 bases, and 18 bases separated the two germline ends.

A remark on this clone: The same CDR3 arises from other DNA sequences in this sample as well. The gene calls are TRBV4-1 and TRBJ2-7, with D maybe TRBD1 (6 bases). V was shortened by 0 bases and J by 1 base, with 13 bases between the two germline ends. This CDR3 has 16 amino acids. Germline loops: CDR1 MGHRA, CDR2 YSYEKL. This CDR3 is CASSQDPQGSSYEQYF. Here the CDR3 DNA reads TGCGCCAGCAGCCAAGATCCACAGGGTTCATCCTACGAGCAGTACTTC.

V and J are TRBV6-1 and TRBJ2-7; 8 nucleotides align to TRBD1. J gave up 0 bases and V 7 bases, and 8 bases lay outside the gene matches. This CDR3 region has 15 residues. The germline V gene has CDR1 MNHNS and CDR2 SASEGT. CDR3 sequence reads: CASTFNRGSSYEQYF. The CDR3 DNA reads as TGTGCCAGCACCTTTAACAGGGGGAGCTCCTACGAGCAGTACTTC.

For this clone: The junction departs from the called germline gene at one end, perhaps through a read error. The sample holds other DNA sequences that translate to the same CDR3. The CDR3 reads CASSLGNTGELFF. As DNA, the CDR3 is TGCGCCAGCAGCTTGGGGAACACTGGGGAGCTGTTTTTT. The rearrangement uses TRBV5-1 and TRBJ2-2; D is unresolved. Looked up from germline, CDR1 is SGHRS and CDR2 is YFSETQ. This CDR3 is built from 13 residues.

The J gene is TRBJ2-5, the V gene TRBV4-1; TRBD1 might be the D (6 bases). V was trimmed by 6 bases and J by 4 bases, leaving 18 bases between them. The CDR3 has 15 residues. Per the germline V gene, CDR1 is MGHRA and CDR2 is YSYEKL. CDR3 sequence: CASRGAGGRGETQYF. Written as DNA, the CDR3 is TGCGCCAGCAGGGGGGCGGGCGGCCGTGGAGAGACCCAGTACTTC.

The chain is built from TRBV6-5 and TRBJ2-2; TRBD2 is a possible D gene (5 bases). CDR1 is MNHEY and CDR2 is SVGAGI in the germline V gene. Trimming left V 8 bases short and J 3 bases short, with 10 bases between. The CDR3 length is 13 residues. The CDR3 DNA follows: TGTGCCAGCGGACTCTCGGACACCGGGGAGCTGTTTTTT. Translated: CASGLSDTGELFF.

In DNA, the CDR3 is TGTGCCAGCAGTTTAGGGTGGGGACAGGGCTACGAGCAGTACTTC. It codes for CASSLGWGQGYEQYF. The rearrangement uses TRBV28 and TRBJ2-7; TRBD1 matches 9 bases. This CDR3 contains 15 residues. Trimming at V came to 2 bases and at J to 3 bases, leaving 5 bases not matched to a gene. Germline values: CDR1 MDHEN, CDR2 SYDVKM.

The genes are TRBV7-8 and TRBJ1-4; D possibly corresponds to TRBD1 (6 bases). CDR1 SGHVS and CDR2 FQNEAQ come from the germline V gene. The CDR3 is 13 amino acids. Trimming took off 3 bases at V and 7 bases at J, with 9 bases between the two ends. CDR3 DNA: TGTGCCAGCAGCTTGGACAGCTTTGAAAAACTGTTTTTT. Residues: CASSLDSFEKLFF.

The CDR3 sequence is CASSATMNTEAFF. CDR3 nucleotide sequence: TGTGCCAGCAGCGCCACAATGAACACTGAAGCTTTCTTT. V usage is TRBV7-9 and J usage is TRBJ1-1; D gene ambiguous. CDR1 and CDR2 from the germline V gene are SEHNR and FQNEAQ (reference sequence). The CDR3 contains 13 residues. V shed 5 bases and J shed 0 bases, with 7 bases lying between them. Using reference TRBV7-9 and TRBJ1-1 for the parts outside the CDR3, the full variable domain is DTGVSQNPRHKITKRGQNVTFRCDPISEHNRLYWYRQTLGQGPEFLTYFQNEAQLEKSRLLSDRFSAERPKGSFSTLEIQRTEQGDSAMYLCASSATMNTEAFFGQGTRLTVV.

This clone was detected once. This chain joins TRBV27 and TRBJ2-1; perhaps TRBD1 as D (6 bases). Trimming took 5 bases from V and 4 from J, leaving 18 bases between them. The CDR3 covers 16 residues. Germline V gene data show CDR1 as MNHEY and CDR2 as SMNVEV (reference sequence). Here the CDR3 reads CASSLRDNTVYNEQFF. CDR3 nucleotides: TGTGCCAGCAGTCTTAGGGACAATACCGTTTACAATGAGCAGTTCTTC.

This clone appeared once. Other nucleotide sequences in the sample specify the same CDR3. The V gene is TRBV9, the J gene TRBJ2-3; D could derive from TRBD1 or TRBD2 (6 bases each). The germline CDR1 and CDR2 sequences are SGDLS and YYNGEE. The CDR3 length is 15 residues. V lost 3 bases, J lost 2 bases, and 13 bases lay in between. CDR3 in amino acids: CASSAEGGFTDTQYF. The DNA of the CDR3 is TGTGCCAGCAGCGCTGAAGGGGGGTTCACAGATACGCAGTATTTT.

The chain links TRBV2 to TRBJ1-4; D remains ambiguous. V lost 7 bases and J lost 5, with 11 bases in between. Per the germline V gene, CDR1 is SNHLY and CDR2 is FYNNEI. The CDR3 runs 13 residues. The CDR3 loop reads CASKDRLNEKLFF. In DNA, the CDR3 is TGTGCCAGCAAGGATAGATTAAATGAAAAACTGTTTTTT.